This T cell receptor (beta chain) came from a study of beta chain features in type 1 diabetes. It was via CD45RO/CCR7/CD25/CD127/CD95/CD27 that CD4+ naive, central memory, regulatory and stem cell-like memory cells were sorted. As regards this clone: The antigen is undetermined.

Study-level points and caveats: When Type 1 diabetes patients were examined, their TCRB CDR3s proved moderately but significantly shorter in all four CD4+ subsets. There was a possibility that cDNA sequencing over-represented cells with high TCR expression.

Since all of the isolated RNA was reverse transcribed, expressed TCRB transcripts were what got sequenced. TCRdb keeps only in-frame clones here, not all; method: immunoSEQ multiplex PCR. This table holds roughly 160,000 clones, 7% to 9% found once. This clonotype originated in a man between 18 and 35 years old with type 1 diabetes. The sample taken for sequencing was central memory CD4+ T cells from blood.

Here the CDR3 reads CASSLEVGGSYEQYF. In DNA, the CDR3 is TGCGCCAGCAGCTTGGAGGTAGGGGGCAGCTACGAGCAGTACTTC. The gene calls are TRBV5-1 and TRBJ2-7; TRBD1 matches 7 bases. Germline assignment: CDR1 SGHRS and CDR2 YFSETQ. The ends lost 0 bases at V and 3 bases at J; junction bases unmatched: 6. The CDR3 covers 15 residues.